These 27 T cell receptor beta chains share one sample of origin, sequenced in a study of response to subunit inactivated influenza vaccine. From the RT-PCR reads, TCRdb called clonotypes with MiXCR, one entry per CDR3 protein. The profile covers 500,000 to 600,000 distinct CDR3 sequences, with around 13% appearing a single time and around 14% taken by the ten largest. The sample consisted of PBMCs from blood, taken more than 35 days after vaccination. These receptors all come from a man over 45 who received an inactivated influenza vaccine.

The chain links TRBV20-1 to TRBJ2-4; 8 bases are shared with TRBD1. The trim removed 3 bases at V and 4 bases at J, leaving 5 bases unmatched. Germline V gives CDR1 DFQATT, CDR2 SNEGSKA (reference sequence). The length of the CDR3 is 14 residues. CDR3 amino acids: CSARQGQAKNIQYF. Written as DNA, the CDR3 is TGCAGTGCTAGGCAGGGACAGGCAAAAAACATTCAGTACTTC.

This clonotype was observed a few times. J is TRBJ2-7 and V is TRBV12-3 or TRBV12-4; 7 positions match TRBD2. The CDR3 consists of 16 residues. V was clipped by 6 bases and J by 5 bases; unmatched bases: 16. CDR3 sequence (DNA): TGTGCCAGCAGCCCAGGTCCGTGGGAGGGCCAAGACGAGCAGTACTTC. Translated, it gives CASSPGPWEGQDEQYF.

J is TRBJ2-7 and V is TRBV2, with D uncertain. The germline gives CDR1 SNHLY, CDR2 FYNNEI. This CDR3 spans 14 amino acids. V lost 2 bases and J lost 1, with 9 bases in between. CDR3 nucleotides: TGTGCCAGCAGTGAAAGGTGGCTATCCTACGAGCAGTACTTC. Amino acid sequence: CASSERWLSYEQYF. Drawing the rest from reference TRBV2 and TRBJ2-7, the complete variable domain is EPEVTQTPSHQVTQMGQEVILRCVPISNHLYFYWYRQILGQKVEFLVSFYNNEISEKSEIFDDQFSVERPDGSNFTLKIRSTKLEDSAMYFCASSERWLSYEQYFGPGTRLTVT.

This clonotype turned up a few times. The chain links TRBV12-3 or TRBV12-4 to TRBJ2-4; no reliable D call. V dropped 7 bases and J dropped 2 bases, with 9 bases sitting between them. The CDR3 is made up of 13 amino acids. For the CDR3, the DNA is TGTGCCAGCACCCTCGACACCAAAAACATTCAGTACTTC. This gives the protein CASTLDTKNIQYF.

The sample holds many counts of this clonotype. The chain couples TRBV20-1 to TRBJ2-3; no clear D. The length of the CDR3 is 14 residues. CDR1 and CDR2 from the germline V gene are DFQATT and SNEGSKA (reference sequence). Trimming left V 3 bases short and J 0 bases short, with 10 bases between. The CDR3 coding sequence is TGCAGTGCTAGGAGCCCGTCTAGCACAGATACGCAGTATTTT. Translation: CSARSPSSTDTQYF.

This clonotype was counted between two and nine times. CDR3: CSATKLAGVQETQYF. CDR3 in DNA: TGCAGTGCTACCAAACTAGCGGGGGTACAAGAGACCCAGTACTTC. V usage is TRBV20-1 and J usage is TRBJ2-5; 11 bases map to TRBD2. The trim removed 4 bases at V and 2 bases at J, leaving 6 bases unmatched. Germline assignment: CDR1 DFQATT and CDR2 SNEGSKA (reference sequence). This CDR3 comprises 15 residues.

The sample holds many counts of this clonotype. J is TRBJ1-1 and V is TRBV4-3; unclear D gene. In germline, CDR1 is LGHNA, CDR2 YSLEER. The CDR3 extends over 13 amino acids. Trimming cost V 3 bases and J 6 bases, with 11 bases left between them. CDR3 nucleotides: TGCGCCAGCAGCCACCTTGGCGGCCCTGAAGCTTTCTTT. Protein: CASSHLGGPEAFF.

This clonotype came up a few times. This sequence joins TRBV6-1 and TRBJ1-2; TRBD1 is a possible D gene (5 bases). V lost 5 bases and J lost 7, with 14 bases in between. The CDR3 has 13 residues. Germline CDR1 MNHNS, CDR2 SASEGT. For the CDR3, the DNA is TGTGCCAGCAGTACCCCGGGGAGGGGTGGCTACACCTTC. Protein product: CASSTPGRGGYTF.

The table lists this clonotype with many counts. V is TRBV7-2 and J is TRBJ1-3; TRBD1 matches at 7 bases. This CDR3 is built from 19 residues. Germline V lookup: CDR1 SGHTA, CDR2 FQGNSA. V was pared by 1 base and J by 2 bases, with 14 bases of the junction left unmatched. CDR3 nucleotide sequence: TGTGCCAGCAGCTTAGGCTTTACGGACAGGCTGAGGACTGGAAACACCATATATTTT. This translates into CASSLGFTDRLRTGNTIYF.

This clonotype was found many times. The chain recombines TRBV7-2 with TRBJ1-2; 8 positions agree with TRBD1. The trim removed 1 base at V and 8 bases at J, leaving 9 bases unmatched. The CDR3 consists of 15 residues. Germline V gene data show CDR1 as SGHTA and CDR2 as FQGNSA. CDR3 nucleotides: TGTGCCAGCAGCTTAGTGGTGCAGGGGGCTTCAGGCTACACCTTC. Its translation is CASSLVVQGASGYTF.

The chain links TRBV24-1 to TRBJ2-3; TRBD1 is a possible D gene (6 bases). This CDR3 has 17 residues. Germline CDR1 is KGHDR and CDR2 is SFDVKD. V was cut by 5 bases and J by 3 bases, with 20 bases left in between. DNA of the CDR3: TGTGCCACCAGTGCCCTGGGGGCACAGGGAATGACAGATACGCAGTATTTT. It specifies CATSALGAQGMTDTQYF.

This clonotype was detected only a few times. This rearrangement joins TRBV14 to TRBJ2-5; weak D call: TRBD2 (5 bases). Germline V CDR1 and CDR2: SGHDN, FVKESK. V lost 4 bases to trimming and J lost 5 bases, with 17 bases between them. This CDR3 has 15 amino acids. Here the CDR3 DNA reads TGTGCCAGCAGCCGTTACGCGGGTCTTCGTGAGACCCAGTACTTC. This codes for CASSRYAGLRETQYF.

This clonotype was picked up a small number of times. J is TRBJ1-1 and V is TRBV6-2 or TRBV6-3, with a possible D match to TRBD1 (5 bases). Looked up from germline, CDR1 is MNHEY and CDR2 is SVGEGT. Deletions cut 2 bases from V and 4 bases from J, with 14 bases between. This CDR3 comprises 15 residues. This chain's CDR3 is CASSYAGLRGTEAFF. CDR3 nucleotide sequence: TGTGCCAGCAGTTACGCCGGGCTTAGGGGCACTGAAGCTTTCTTT.

The chain couples TRBV4-2 to TRBJ1-2; 7 bases agree with TRBD1. Germline CDR1 LGHNA, CDR2 YNFKEQ. The CDR3 runs to 15 residues. The trim removed 0 bases at V and 3 bases at J, leaving 4 bases unmatched. The CDR3 nucleotides read TGTGCCAGCAGCCAAGAAGGGACAGTAGACTATGGCTACACCTTC. Its protein is CASSQEGTVDYGYTF.

This clonotype was seen more than once but under ten times. The chain has TRBV4-2 and TRBJ2-7; 7 positions match TRBD2. J lost 0 bases, V lost 1 base, and 3 bases had no gene match. Germline V gene data show CDR1 as LGHNA and CDR2 as YNFKEQ. The CDR3 length is 15 residues. The DNA for the CDR3 is TGTGCCAGCAGCCAAGCCGCGGGGGTCTCCTACGAGCAGTACTTC. Translation: CASSQAAGVSYEQYF.

This rearrangement joins TRBV7-2 to TRBJ2-1; D is uncertain. This CDR3 spans 13 amino acids. The germline V gene has CDR1 SGHTA and CDR2 FQGNSA. Trimming shortened V by 1 base and J by 5 bases, and 6 bases separated the two germline ends. The CDR3 region is CASSLGEDNEQFF. The CDR3 nucleotides read TGTGCCAGCAGCTTAGGAGAAGACAATGAGCAGTTCTTC.

The J gene is TRBJ1-6, the V gene TRBV7-2; D possibly corresponds to TRBD1 (5 bases). This CDR3 is built from 16 residues. V lost 3 bases to trimming and J lost 9 bases, with 18 bases between them. CDR1 is SGHTA and CDR2 is FQGNSA in the germline V gene. The CDR3 sequence is CASSFTGTHGGSPLHF. The CDR3 region has the DNA TGTGCCAGCAGCTTTACAGGCACTCACGGAGGTTCACCCCTCCACTTT.

This clonotype has only a few counts. The chain recombines TRBV6-5 with TRBJ2-7, with D perhaps matching TRBD1 (7 bases). Germline CDR1 reads MNHEY; CDR2 reads SVGAGI. V lost 2 bases, J lost 4 bases, and 15 bases lay in between. There are 15 residues in the CDR3. The CDR3 bases are TGTGCCAGCAGTTACCCCAGGGGGGTGGTTTACGAGCAGTACTTC. Amino acid sequence: CASSYPRGVVYEQYF.

This clonotype was seen more than once but under ten times. The chain combines TRBV5-1 with TRBJ2-4; possibly TRBD1 or TRBD2 for D (5 bases each). There are 14 residues in the CDR3. V lost 6 bases to trimming and J lost 7 bases, with 17 bases between them. In germline, CDR1 is SGHRS, CDR2 YFSETQ. CDR3: CASTSGATGNIQYF. The CDR3 DNA is TGCGCCAGCACCTCCGGGGCAACGGGGAACATTCAGTACTTC.

This chain links TRBV20-1 with TRBJ1-4, with D maybe TRBD1 (5 bases). The CDR3 is 15 residues long. Trimming took off 6 bases at V and 3 bases at J, with 17 bases between the two ends. CDR1 and CDR2 (germline): DFQATT, SNEGSKA (reference sequence). The CDR3 bases are TGCAGTGCCAAACGTCAGGGTACGGCTAATGAAAAACTGTTTTTT. This codes for CSAKRQGTANEKLFF.

This clonotype was picked up a small number of times. This rearrangement joins TRBV12-3 or TRBV12-4 to TRBJ1-5; D unresolved. This CDR3 is built from 11 residues. The V gene lost 5 bases and the J gene lost 9 bases, with 8 bases spanning the gap. CDR3 protein: CASSQTGPQHF. The DNA for the CDR3 is TGTGCCAGCAGTCAAACTGGGCCCCAGCATTTT.

This clonotype showed up many times. The genes are TRBV20-1 and TRBJ2-5; 9 nucleotides line up with TRBD2. The germline gives CDR1 DFQATT, CDR2 SNEGSKA (reference sequence). There are 16 residues in the CDR3. J lost 1 base, V lost 0 bases, and 6 bases had no gene match. Written as DNA, the CDR3 is TGCAGTGCTAGAGATCCTTTACTAGCGGGCCAAGAGACCCAGTACTTC. Encoded protein: CSARDPLLAGQETQYF.

This clonotype was observed many times. The chain links TRBV28 to TRBJ2-5; D not certain. CDR1 is MDHEN and CDR2 is SYDVKM in the germline V gene. There are 11 residues in the CDR3. The germline V and J ends were trimmed by 5 bases and 2 bases, with 3 bases remaining between them. In DNA, the CDR3 is TGTGCCAGCAGTGAACAAGAGACCCAGTACTTC. Translated, it gives CASSEQETQYF. Based on the CDR3 plus reference TRBV28 and TRBJ2-5, the full variable domain is DVKVTQSSRYLVKRTGEKVFLECVQDMDHENMFWYRQDPGLGLRLIYFSYDVKMKEKGDIPEGYSVSREKKERFSLILESASTNQTSMYLCASSEQETQYFGPGTRLLVL.

This clonotype came up a few times. V and J are TRBV27 and TRBJ2-3; TRBD2 is a possible D gene (6 bases). The CDR3 has 14 amino acids. Looked up from germline, CDR1 is MNHEY and CDR2 is SMNVEV (reference sequence). V lost 0 bases and J 5 bases, leaving 9 bases between the germline ends. CDR3 sequence reads: CASSLSAGGDTQYF. The CDR3 DNA is TGTGCCAGCAGTTTATCTGCCGGGGGAGATACGCAGTATTTT.

V and J are TRBV4-1 and TRBJ2-3; a weak D match, TRBD1 (5 bases). From germline, CDR1 is MGHRA and CDR2 YSYEKL. Deletions cut 1 base from V and 1 base from J, with 15 bases between. The length of the CDR3 is 17 residues. As DNA, the CDR3 is TGCGCCAGCAGCCAAGTGGGTCGACAGAGTGGCACAGATACGCAGTATTTT. Translation gives CASSQVGRQSGTDTQYF.

The chain combines TRBV2 with TRBJ2-1; 14 positions match TRBD2. Germline assignment: CDR1 SNHLY and CDR2 FYNNEI. The CDR3 covers 15 residues. With 1 base clipped from V and 9 bases from J, the junction kept 2 bases outside the gene matches. The CDR3 DNA reads TGTGCCAGCAGTGAAGGACTAGCGGGGGGGTTTGAGCAGTTCTTC. Translated: CASSEGLAGGFEQFF. Together with reference TRBV2 and TRBJ2-1, the CDR3 gives the full variable domain: EPEVTQTPSHQVTQMGQEVILRCVPISNHLYFYWYRQILGQKVEFLVSFYNNEISEKSEIFDDQFSVERPDGSNFTLKIRSTKLEDSAMYFCASSEGLAGGFEQFFGPGTRLTVL.

The rearrangement uses TRBV4-1 and TRBJ2-1; 8 bases match TRBD2. Germline V gene data show CDR1 as MGHRA and CDR2 as YSYEKL. V dropped 0 bases and J dropped 10; count of bases not matched to a gene: 14. There are 17 residues in the CDR3. DNA of the CDR3: TGCGCCAGCAGCCAAGATCGCAGCGGGGGTCTAGGTAGGGAGCAGTTCTTC. Translating it yields CASSQDRSGGLGREQFF.